This TCR beta chain was sequenced in a study of blood T cell repertoires in COVID-19. Overall study: Italy, Spain and the United States were the sources of the convalescent and acute COVID-19 samples. Sources were T cells, B-cell-depleted T cells, or PBMCs; the material itself was cDNA or gDNA.

This clone was seen more than once but under ten times. Per the original methods: It was from reference gene primer amplification that nucleated cell counts were estimated. Generated by immunoSEQ multiplex PCR, the TCRdb table keeps only in-frame clones and is missing some. The V and J calls and the clone size are those of that table, but D and trimming were determined from the DNA. The data show approximately 54,000 clones, about four fifths seen once. The CDR3 covers 16 residues. V lost 4 bases to trimming and J lost 1 base, with 12 bases between them. Germline lookup yields CDR1 SGDLS and CDR2 YYNGEE.

Input material: peripheral blood. The receptor was isolated from a woman aged 55-70 years with acute or convalescent COVID-19. This rearrangement joins TRBV9 to TRBJ2-6; maybe TRBD1 (6 bases). CDR3 in DNA: TGTGCCAGCAGCAGAACCCAGGGGTCTGGGGCCAACGTCCTGACTTTC. This encodes CASSRTQGSGANVLTF.